Presented here are 9 T cell receptor beta chains from one specimen sequenced in a study of CD8 T cells in Susac syndrome. Random hexamers primed reverse transcription of 0.5 to 1 ug RNA. Via MiXCR, TCRdb re-called the immunoSEQ multiplex PCR reads, giving one row per CDR3 protein. The sample carries 210,000 or so distinct CDR3 sequences, about 93% recorded once. Specimen: CD8+ T cells from PBMCs. These receptors all stem from a human donor with multiple sclerosis.

The chain links TRBV7-2 to TRBJ1-5; tentative D call: TRBD1 (5 bases). The CDR3 covers 14 residues. CDR1 is SGHTA and CDR2 is FQGNSA in the germline V gene. V shed 7 bases and J shed 6 bases, with 16 bases lying between them. CDR3 sequence: CASTMWGEGQPQHF. The CDR3 bases are TGTGCCAGCACCATGTGGGGGGAAGGTCAGCCCCAGCATTTT.

The V and J genes are TRBV5-6 and TRBJ2-7, with no clear D. The CDR3 is made up of 15 amino acids. Trimming took 0 bases from V and 3 from J, leaving 13 bases between them. Germline assignment: CDR1 SGHDT and CDR2 YYEEEE. Here the CDR3 DNA reads TGTGCCAGCAGCTTGGAGTCAGCTCCGGTCTACGAGCAGTACTTC. Encoded protein: CASSLESAPVYEQYF.

V gene TRBV15 combines with J gene TRBJ2-7; D possibly uses TRBD1 or TRBD2 (5 bases each). CDR1 and CDR2 from the germline V gene are LNHNV and YYDKDF (reference sequence). The CDR3 is 16 residues long. The V gene lost 5 bases and the J gene lost 0 bases, with 17 bases spanning the gap. The CDR3 loop is CATSGRGTASSYEQYF. The CDR3, as DNA: TGTGCCACCAGCGGGAGAGGGACGGCGAGCTCCTACGAGCAGTACTTC. The variable domain in full, with the rest retrieved from reference TRBV15 and TRBJ2-7, is DAMVIQNPRYQVTQFGKPVTLSCSQTLNHNVMYWYQQKSSQAPKLLFHYYDKDFNNEADTPDNFQSRRPNTSFCFLDIRSPGLGDTAMYLCATSGRGTASSYEQYFGPGTRLTVT.

The chain employs TRBV19 and TRBJ1-2; D call uncertain. The germline gives CDR1 LNHDA, CDR2 SQIVND (reference sequence). V dropped 5 bases and J dropped 4 bases, with 8 bases sitting between them. CDR3 length equals 12 residues. CDR3 DNA: TGTGCCAGTAGTTCCGCGGGCTATGGCTACACCTTC. Protein sequence: CASSSAGYGYTF. Supplemented by reference TRBV19 and TRBJ1-2, the full variable domain reads DGGITQSPKYLFRKEGQNVTLSCEQNLNHDAMYWYRQDPGQGLRLIYYSQIVNDFQKGDIAEGYSVSREKKESFPLTVTSAQKNPTAFYLCASSSAGYGYTFGSGTRLTVV.

This clonotype was picked up one time. CDR3 nucleotides: TGTGCCAGCAGCCATCTAAGCGGGTCCCACACAGATACGCAGTATTTT. Its protein product is CASSHLSGSHTDTQYF. This chain uses TRBV7-3 with TRBJ2-3; D possibly corresponds to TRBD2 (6 bases). Germline loops: CDR1 SGHTA, CDR2 FQGTGA. The CDR3 has 16 amino acids. Trimming pared 5 bases from V and 2 bases from J, leaving 17 bases between.

CDR3 nucleotides: TGTGCCAGCAGATCCGGGACATCGAACACTGAAGCTTTCTTT. Residues: CASRSGTSNTEAFF. The V and J genes are TRBV12-3 or TRBV12-4 and TRBJ1-1; maybe TRBD1 (6 bases). This CDR3 spans 14 amino acids. V was pared by 6 bases and J by 1 base, with 12 bases between.

This clonotype was counted only a few times. V usage is TRBV6-5 and J usage is TRBJ1-2; 7 bases are a match to TRBD1. V was pared by 6 bases and J by 2 bases, with 3 bases of the junction left unmatched. Germline loops: CDR1 MNHEY, CDR2 SVGAGI. This CDR3 contains 13 residues. The CDR3 DNA reads as TGTGCCAGCAGCGTGGGACAGAACTATGGCTACACCTTC. Translated, it gives CASSVGQNYGYTF.

The chain recombines TRBV3-1 with TRBJ2-7; either TRBD1 or TRBD2 may supply D (6 bases each). Trimming took off 8 bases at V and 6 bases at J, with 20 bases between the two ends. Germline values: CDR1 LGHDT, CDR2 YNNKEL (reference sequence). The CDR3 runs to 14 residues. The CDR3: CASGEGGLVGEQYF. The CDR3 bases are TGTGCCAGCGGCGAGGGGGGCTTGGTTGGCGAGCAGTACTTC.

The rearrangement joins TRBV7-8 to TRBJ2-7, with D perhaps assigned TRBD1 or TRBD2 (5 bases each). Trimming shortened V by 10 bases and J by 6 bases, and 19 bases separated the two germline ends. The CDR3 extends over 13 amino acids. Per the germline V gene, CDR1 is SGHVS and CDR2 is FQNEAQ. The CDR3 region is CATADGRAGEQYF. Written as DNA, the CDR3 is TGTGCCACCGCCGACGGCAGGGCGGGCGAGCAGTACTTC.